Below are 28 T cell receptor beta chains sequenced from a single sample in a study of blood T cell repertoires in COVID-19. Method: immunoSEQ multiplex PCR; TCRdb's copy keeps in-frame clones and lacks some. The data contain about 200,000 clones, approximately 78% of them singletons. The sequencing sample was made of peripheral blood. These receptors were collected from a woman of 80 years or more with acute or convalescent COVID-19.

The chain combines TRBV7-2 with TRBJ2-3; 12 bases match TRBD2. This CDR3 has 16 amino acids. The germline gives CDR1 SGHTA, CDR2 FQGNSA. The J segment lost 0 bases and the V segment lost 6 bases, leaving 4 bases of the junction unmatched. The DNA of the CDR3 is TGTGCCAGCAGTCAACTAGCGGGGGGAAGCACAGATACGCAGTATTTT. It specifies CASSQLAGGSTDTQYF. The whole variable domain, remainder taken from reference TRBV7-2 and TRBJ2-3, is GAGVSQSPSNKVTEKGKDVELRCDPISGHTALYWYRQSLGQGLEFLIYFQGNSAPDKSGLPSDRFSAERTGGSVSTLTIQRTQQEDSAVYLCASSQLAGGSTDTQYFGPGTRLTVL.

In the case of this clone: The same CDR3 can be traced to other DNA sequences in this sample. V is TRBV9 and J is TRBJ1-3, with D unclear. This CDR3 contains 14 residues. Germline CDR1 reads SGDLS; CDR2 reads YYNGEE. Trimming left V 3 bases short and J 1 base short, with 8 bases between. The CDR3 loop reads CASSGTVSGNTIYF. For the CDR3, the DNA is TGTGCCAGCAGCGGGACTGTATCTGGAAACACCATATATTTT.

The chain carries TRBV27 and TRBJ2-7; 10 bases are a match to TRBD1. The J segment lost 2 bases and the V segment lost 5 bases, leaving 9 bases of the junction unmatched. CDR3 length: 16 amino acids. The germline CDR1 and CDR2 sequences are MNHEY and SMNVEV (reference sequence). The CDR3 DNA is TGTGCCAGCAGTCTTTCCGGGACAGGGGTAGCCTACGAGCAGTACTTC. It translates to CASSLSGTGVAYEQYF.

The gene calls are TRBV5-1 and TRBJ1-1; D gene uncertain. The CDR3 is made up of 16 amino acids. With 0 bases removed from V and 1 base from J, the gap between germline ends came to 13 bases. Germline V gene data show CDR1 as SGHRS and CDR2 as YFSETQ. CDR3 amino acids: CASSLDPTSENTEAFF. CDR3 DNA sequence: TGCGCCAGCAGCTTGGACCCGACATCGGAGAACACTGAAGCTTTCTTT.

The J gene is TRBJ2-5, the V gene TRBV7-8; TRBD1 is a possible D gene (6 bases). The CDR3 length is 14 residues. CDR1 and CDR2 (germline): SGHVS, FQNEAQ. Trimming removed 1 base from V and 4 bases from J, with 10 bases in between. This CDR3 reads CASSLVQGVETQYF. DNA of the CDR3: TGTGCCAGCAGCTTAGTACAGGGAGTAGAGACCCAGTACTTC.

This sequence joins TRBV24-1 and TRBJ2-5; D unclear. This CDR3 contains 12 residues. Germline V lookup: CDR1 KGHDR, CDR2 SFDVKD. The V and J ends lost 1 base and 5 bases respectively, with 4 bases between them. The CDR3 here is CATSDFLETQYF. In DNA, the CDR3 is TGTGCCACCAGTGATTTCTTGGAGACCCAGTACTTC.

This clone was seen a handful of times. This chain uses TRBV19 with TRBJ2-7; tentatively, D is TRBD1 (5 bases). Germline V gives CDR1 LNHDA, CDR2 SQIVND (reference sequence). The V and J ends lost 6 bases and 5 bases respectively, with 14 bases between them. The CDR3 is 13 residues long. The CDR3 DNA is TGTGCCAGTAGAATTGGCAGGGAAGACGAGCAGTACTTC. The encoded protein is CASRIGREDEQYF. The complete variable domain, with remaining parts taken from reference TRBV19 and TRBJ2-7, reads DGGITQSPKYLFRKEGQNVTLSCEQNLNHDAMYWYRQDPGQGLRLIYYSQIVNDFQKGDIAEGYSVSREKKESFPLTVTSAQKNPTAFYLCASRIGREDEQYFGPGTRLTVT.

V usage is TRBV11-3 and J usage is TRBJ2-1, with a tentative D call TRBD2 (7 bases). The CDR3 sequence is 15 residues long. CDR1 and CDR2 (germline): SGHNT, YENEEA. V dropped 4 bases and J dropped 4 bases, with 14 bases sitting between them. The CDR3 DNA follows: TGTGCCAGCAGCTCGGGGGCGGGGGATTACAATGAGCAGTTCTTC. Translating it yields CASSSGAGDYNEQFF.

This chain uses TRBV2 with TRBJ1-1; D perhaps matches TRBD1 (6 bases). The germline gives CDR1 SNHLY, CDR2 FYNNEI. Trimming removed 5 bases from V and 5 bases from J, with 15 bases in between. The length of the CDR3 is 14 residues. CDR3 bases: TGTGCCAGCAGTTCTGCCGGACAGCGTACTGAAGCTTTCTTT. Amino acid sequence: CASSSAGQRTEAFF.

CDR3 sequence: CASSSSTYEQYF. In DNA form, the CDR3 reads TGTGCCAGCAGTTCGTCCACTTACGAGCAGTACTTC. The rearrangement joins TRBV6-2 or TRBV6-3 to TRBJ2-7; D unresolved. CDR1 and CDR2 (germline): MNHEY, SVGEGT. The CDR3 consists of 12 residues. Trimming cost V 4 bases and J 4 bases, with 8 bases left between them.

The chain uses TRBV9 and TRBJ2-3; D perhaps matches TRBD1 (6 bases). The germline gives CDR1 SGDLS, CDR2 YYNGEE. This CDR3 has 14 amino acids. V lost 0 bases, J lost 3 bases, and 8 bases lay in between. The DNA of the CDR3 is TGTGCCAGCAGCGTAGCAGGGGAGACAGATACGCAGTATTTT. Amino acids: CASSVAGETDTQYF.

The chain joins TRBV19 to TRBJ1-4; 7 positions agree with TRBD1. The V and J ends lost 8 bases and 4 bases, in that order; junction bases with no gene match: 4. Looked up from germline, CDR1 is LNHDA and CDR2 is SQIVND (reference sequence). This CDR3 contains 13 residues. CDR3 protein: CASGTAVNEKLFF. The CDR3 coding sequence is TGTGCCAGTGGGACAGCGGTTAATGAAAAACTGTTTTTT.

The DNA for the CDR3 is TGTGCCAGCTGGGCAGGGGGAGAGGAAGCTTTCTTT. Translation gives CASWAGGEEAFF. This chain uses TRBV2 with TRBJ1-1; 7 bases map to TRBD1. The germline V gene encodes CDR1 SNHLY and CDR2 FYNNEI. The CDR3 extends over 12 amino acids. The J segment lost 8 bases and the V segment lost 8 bases, leaving 8 bases of the junction unmatched.

This clone came up once. The CDR3: CASTFEVGGSGNTIYF. The CDR3 bases are TGTGCCAGTACCTTTGAAGTAGGGGGCTCGGGAAACACCATATATTTT. This chain connects TRBV19 to TRBJ1-3; 7 nucleotides line up with TRBD1. The junction had 13 bases not matched to a gene; V was cut back by 7 bases and J by 4 bases. Germline V gives CDR1 LNHDA, CDR2 SQIVND (reference sequence). CDR3 length equals 16 residues.

This clone was recorded once. The chain employs TRBV10-2 and TRBJ2-3; 12 bases align to TRBD2. The ends lost 8 bases at V and 0 bases at J; junction bases unmatched: 12. Germline values: CDR1 WSHSY, CDR2 SAAADI. The CDR3 extends over 18 amino acids. CDR3 residues: CASFERGLAGLSTDTQYF. CDR3 coding DNA: TGCGCCAGCTTCGAGAGGGGACTAGCGGGCCTTAGCACAGATACGCAGTATTTT.

J is TRBJ1-4 and V is TRBV6-5, with 7 nucleotides matching TRBD1. CDR1 and CDR2 from the germline V gene are MNHEY and SVGAGI. The CDR3 length is 14 residues. The junction had 4 bases not matched to a gene; V was cut back by 4 bases and J by 5 bases. The CDR3 region is CASSWPGQNEKLFF. The CDR3 bases are TGTGCCAGCAGTTGGCCGGGACAGAATGAAAAACTGTTTTTT.

This chain links TRBV7-6 with TRBJ2-7, with 8 bases that match TRBD1. V lost 5 bases and J lost 3; bases outside the gene matches: 9. In germline, CDR1 is SGHVS, CDR2 FNYEAQ. The CDR3 has 15 amino acids. The CDR3 DNA sequence: TGTGCCAGCAGCGTCACCGGGACAGGCGACTACGAGCAGTACTTC. It is translated as CASSVTGTGDYEQYF.

The CDR3 here is CASSKIAGAKSETQYF. CDR3 in DNA: TGTGCCAGCAGTAAAATAGCGGGGGCCAAATCAGAGACCCAGTACTTC. The chain is built from TRBV6-2 or TRBV6-3 and TRBJ2-5; 9 bases align to TRBD2. This CDR3 has 16 amino acids. Germline-derived CDR1 and CDR2 are MNHEY and SVGEGT. J lost 4 bases, V lost 5 bases, and 11 bases had no gene match.

This rearrangement joins TRBV9 to TRBJ2-6, with 8 bases aligning to TRBD1. Germline CDR1 SGDLS, CDR2 YYNGEE. After removal of 4 bases from V and 0 bases from J, the junction contained 6 bases not matched to a gene. The CDR3 runs to 17 residues. This chain's CDR3 is CASSPTGGTSGANVLTF. The DNA of the CDR3 is TGTGCCAGCAGCCCCACAGGGGGGACCTCTGGGGCCAACGTCCTGACTTTC.

This clone was detected only once. The J gene is TRBJ1-5, the V gene TRBV30; no definite D call. V gave up 3 bases and J gave up 1 base, with 10 bases separating them. CDR3 length equals 14 residues. Germline lookup yields CDR1 GTSNPN and CDR2 SVGIG (reference sequence). The CDR3 region is CAWRAGGSNQPQHF. CDR3 DNA sequence: TGTGCCTGGAGGGCAGGAGGGAGCAATCAGCCCCAGCATTTT.

This clone has a single count. This sequence joins TRBV2 and TRBJ1-1; D unresolved. V was cut by 4 bases and J by 6 bases, with 12 bases left in between. Germline V CDR1 and CDR2: SNHLY, FYNNEI. The CDR3 length is 13 residues. CDR3 in DNA: TGTGCCAGCAGTGCGGAGGGATTCGCTGAAGCTTTCTTT. Its protein product is CASSAEGFAEAFF.

CDR3 sequence (DNA): TGCAGCGTTGTACAGGGGGCGATTGGAGGGAACACTGAAGCTTTCTTT. The encoded protein is CSVVQGAIGGNTEAFF. This chain connects TRBV29-1 to TRBJ1-1; 9 nucleotides match TRBD1. J lost 1 base, V lost 4 bases, and 10 bases had no gene match. CDR1 and CDR2 (germline): SQVTM, ANQGSEA. CDR3 size: 16 residues.

This chain uses TRBV18 with TRBJ1-4; no reliable D call. CDR1 and CDR2 (germline): KGHSH, LQKENI. The CDR3 has 16 amino acids. Trimming shortened V by 3 bases and J by 0 bases, and 11 bases separated the two germline ends. The CDR3 coding sequence is TGTGCCAGCTCACCGGTAGAACCGGCAACTAATGAAAAACTGTTTTTT. This codes for CASSPVEPATNEKLFF.

The genes are TRBV10-1 and TRBJ2-1, with a weak D call TRBD1 (5 bases). CDR3 length: 14 residues. CDR1 and CDR2 from the germline V gene are WNHNN and SYGVQD (reference sequence). V was pared by 0 bases and J by 8 bases, with 11 bases between. In nucleotides, the CDR3 is TGCGCCAGCAGTGAGTCGGGATGGGGCGATGAGCAGTTCTTC. Its translation is CASSESGWGDEQFF.

This chain joins TRBV19 and TRBJ2-7; 9 bases align to TRBD1. V trimming: 3 bases; J trimming: 5 bases; junction bases outside the gene matches: 11. Germline loops: CDR1 LNHDA, CDR2 SQIVND (reference sequence). This CDR3 region has 16 residues. The CDR3 DNA reads as TGTGCCAGTAGTATTTTACCGGGACAGGGTTCCCACGAGCAGTACTTC. Encoded protein: CASSILPGQGSHEQYF. Based on the CDR3 plus reference TRBV19 and TRBJ2-7, the full variable domain is DGGITQSPKYLFRKEGQNVTLSCEQNLNHDAMYWYRQDPGQGLRLIYYSQIVNDFQKGDIAEGYSVSREKKESFPLTVTSAQKNPTAFYLCASSILPGQGSHEQYFGPGTRLTVT.

The CDR3 region has the DNA TGTGCCAGCAGTTCCCGGGGGGGCACAGATACGCAGTATTTT. This codes for CASSSRGGTDTQYF. The chain is built from TRBV28 and TRBJ2-3, with TRBD2 matching 7 bases. The CDR3 has 14 amino acids. The ends lost 4 bases at V and 1 base at J; junction bases unmatched: 2. CDR1 and CDR2 from the germline V gene are MDHEN and SYDVKM.

The chain has TRBV15 and TRBJ1-5; 7 positions agree with TRBD1. The CDR3 extends over 14 amino acids. With V trimmed by 6 bases and J by 4 bases, 6 bases remained unmatched. CDR1 and CDR2 (germline): LNHNV, YYDKDF (reference sequence). The CDR3 DNA reads as TGTGCCACCAGTGATTACAGGGGAAATCAGCCCCAGCATTTT. Residues: CATSDYRGNQPQHF.

V gene TRBV6-5 combines with J gene TRBJ1-4; D gene unclear. Per the germline V gene, CDR1 is MNHEY and CDR2 is SVGAGI. CDR3 length: 14 amino acids. V shed 2 bases and J shed 5 bases, with 9 bases lying between them. Here the CDR3 reads CASSYPRQNEKLFF. In nucleotides, the CDR3 is TGTGCCAGCAGTTACCCAAGACAAAATGAAAAACTGTTTTTT.